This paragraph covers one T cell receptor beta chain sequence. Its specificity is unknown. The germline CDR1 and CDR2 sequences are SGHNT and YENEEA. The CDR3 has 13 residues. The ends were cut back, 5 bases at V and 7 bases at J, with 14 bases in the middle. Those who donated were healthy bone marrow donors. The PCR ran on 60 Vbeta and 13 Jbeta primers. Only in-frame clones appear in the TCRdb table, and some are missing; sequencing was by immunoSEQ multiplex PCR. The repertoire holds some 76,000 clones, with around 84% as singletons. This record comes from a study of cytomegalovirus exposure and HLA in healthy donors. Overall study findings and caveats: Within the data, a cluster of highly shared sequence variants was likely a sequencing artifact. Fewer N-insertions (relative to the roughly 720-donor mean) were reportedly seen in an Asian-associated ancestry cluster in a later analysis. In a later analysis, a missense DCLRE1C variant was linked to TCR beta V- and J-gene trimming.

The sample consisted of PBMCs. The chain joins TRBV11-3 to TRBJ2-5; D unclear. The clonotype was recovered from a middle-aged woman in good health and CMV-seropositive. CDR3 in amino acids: CASSLGSSGTQYF. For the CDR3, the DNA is TGTGCCAGCAGCCTCGGGTCCTCGGGGACCCAGTACTTC.